This is a list of T cell receptor beta chains from one sample in a study of OX40 agonist ivuxolimab in advanced cancers. Clones were sequenced by immunoSEQ multiplex PCR, and TCRdb holds only the in-frame ones, with some missing. There are under 90,000 clones in the sample; 80% to 95% occur only once, and 0.32% lies in the top ten. The sample consisted of CD4+ or CD8+ T cells sorted from blood, taken in a trial of the OX40 agonist ivuxolimab. Source of these receptors: an adult with an advanced solid tumor such as melanoma, head and neck, liver or kidney cancer. Both conserved end residues are part of each CDR3. A D gene is named only where the DNA matches it firmly. Clone size is not always given. Where it is, it says once, few, many or a class for expanded clones.

cdr3_aa | cdr3_nt | clone_size | j_call | v_call | d_call
CASSTPGRPPYEQYF | TGTGCCAGCAGTACCCCGGGCAGGCCCCCCTACGAGCAGTACTTC | few | TRBJ2-7 | TRBV6-5 | NA
CASSTGGEQYF | TGTGCCAGCAGTACGGGTGGGGAGCAGTACTTC | few | TRBJ2-7 | TRBV6-5 | NA
CASSYSTSSYNEQFF | TGTGCCAGCAGTTACTCGACTAGCTCCTACAATGAGCAGTTCTTC | NA | TRBJ2-1 | TRBV6-5 | NA
CASSGSASGGTGELFF | TGTGCCAGCTCAGGATCCGCTAGCGGGGGGACCGGGGAGCTGTTTTTT | NA | TRBJ2-2 | TRBV18 | TRBD2
CASSLRQGVSGVPYEQYF | TGTGCCAGCAGTCTCCGACAGGGGGTGTCGGGAGTTCCGTACGAGCAGTACTTC | NA | TRBJ2-7 | TRBV27 | TRBD1
CASSPPGVYGYTF | TGTGCCAGCTCACCACCGGGGGTCTATGGCTACACCTTC | many | TRBJ1-2 | TRBV18 | NA
CASSPRTGVNTEAFF | TGTGCCAGCTCACCCCGGACAGGAGTGAACACTGAAGCTTTCTTT | few | TRBJ1-1 | TRBV18 | TRBD1
CASSPPGGTGTDTQYF | TGTGCCAGCTCACCACCGGGAGGGACTGGCACAGATACGCAGTATTTT | NA | TRBJ2-3 | TRBV18 | TRBD2
CASSFSGTSGSSEQYF | TGTGCCAGCAGTTTCTCCGGGACTAGCGGTTCCTCCGAGCAGTACTTC | NA | TRBJ2-7 | TRBV27 | TRBD2
CASSSTLNQPQHF | TGTGCCAGCAGTTCGACATTAAATCAGCCCCAGCATTTT | NA | TRBJ1-5 | TRBV28 | NA
CASSQASILPTDTQYF | TGCGCCAGCTCCCAAGCCAGTATCCTACCCACAGATACGCAGTATTTT | once | TRBJ2-3 | TRBV5-1 | NA
CASRRRGGDYGYTF | TGTGCCAGCAGGAGAAGGGGGGGGGACTATGGCTACACCTTC | NA | TRBJ1-2 | TRBV28 | NA
CASSPSVGAGELFF | TGTGCCAGCTCACCATCGGTCGGGGCCGGGGAACTGTTTTTT | NA | TRBJ1-4 | TRBV18 | NA
CASSLGGSSYNEQFF | TGTGCCAGCAGCTTGGGCGGGAGCTCCTACAATGAGCAGTTCTTC | NA | TRBJ2-1 | TRBV5-6 | TRBD2
CASSPRQGANTEAFF | TGTGCCAGCTCACCGAGACAGGGGGCGAACACTGAAGCTTTCTTT | NA | TRBJ1-1 | TRBV18 | TRBD1
CASSFNAEAFF | TGTGCCAGCAGTTTTAACGCTGAAGCTTTCTTT | NA | TRBJ1-1 | TRBV5-6 | NA
CASSLAPFSGANVLTF | TGTGCCAGCAGCTTAGCCCCCTTCTCTGGGGCCAACGTCCTGACTTTC | NA | TRBJ2-6 | TRBV7-3 | NA
CASSEALRTLKYSNQPQHF | TGTGCCAGCAGTGAAGCGTTAAGGACCTTGAAATATAGCAATCAGCCCCAGCATTTT | NA | TRBJ1-5 | TRBV6-1 | NA
CASRPQGAANYGYTF | TGTGCCAGCAGACCACAGGGGGCGGCTAACTATGGCTACACCTTC | NA | TRBJ1-2 | TRBV6-5 | TRBD1
CASSLGGAGNNSPLHF | TGTGCCAGCAGTTTGGGGGGGGCGGGCAATAATTCACCCCTCCACTTT | NA | TRBJ1-6 | TRBV28 | NA
CASRVPPAYGYTF | TGTGCCAGCAGGGTGCCGCCGGCCTATGGCTACACCTTC | NA | TRBJ1-2 | TRBV6-5 | NA
CASSFGQGVNTIYF | TGTGCCAGCAGTTTCGGACAGGGAGTAAACACCATATATTTT | once | TRBJ1-3 | TRBV28 | TRBD1
CASSERTGGQDTQYF | TGTGCCAGCAGTGAGAGGACAGGGGGCCAAGATACGCAGTATTTT | NA | TRBJ2-3 | TRBV6-1 | TRBD1
CAISLMDRSTDTQYF | TGTGCCATCAGCTTAATGGACAGGAGCACAGATACGCAGTATTTT | NA | TRBJ2-3 | TRBV10-3 | TRBD1
CATGGRAFSNYGYTF | TGTGCCACCGGGGGCAGGGCTTTTTCTAACTATGGCTACACCTTC | NA | TRBJ1-2 | TRBV27 | NA
CASSLVKEYAQYF | TGTGCCAGCAGCTTAGTAAAGGAATATGCGCAGTATTTT | NA | TRBJ2-3 | TRBV7-2 | NA
CASSPGTGASYEQYF | TGTGCCAGTAGTCCTGGGACAGGGGCGTCCTACGAGCAGTACTTC | few | TRBJ2-7 | TRBV19 | TRBD1
CASSPPVNSYEQYF | TGTGCCAGCTCACCACCTGTCAACTCCTACGAGCAGTACTTC | NA | TRBJ2-7 | TRBV18 | NA
CATTGQKRETGELFF | TGTGCCACCACAGGGCAGAAGCGGGAGACCGGGGAGCTGTTTTTT | NA | TRBJ2-2 | TRBV18 | TRBD2
CASSVAGGSSYEQYF | TGTGCCAGCAGCGTCGCGGGAGGGAGCTCCTACGAGCAGTACTTC | NA | TRBJ2-7 | TRBV9 | TRBD2
CASSLTGDEQYF | TGTGCCAGCAGCTTAACAGGGGACGAGCAGTACTTC | NA | TRBJ2-7 | TRBV7-2 | TRBD1
CASSFSGGVSETQYF | TGTGCCAGCAGCTTTAGCGGGGGGGTATCAGAGACCCAGTACTTC | NA | TRBJ2-5 | TRBV7-2 | TRBD2
CASSLGGGVPPDTQYF | TGCGCCAGCAGCTTGGGGGGGGGAGTCCCCCCAGATACGCAGTATTTT | NA | TRBJ2-3 | TRBV5-1 | TRBD2
CATSRRPGTSGRVSYEQYF | TGTGCCACCAGCAGACGACCCGGGACTAGCGGGAGGGTCTCCTACGAGCAGTACTTC | NA | TRBJ2-7 | TRBV15 | TRBD2
CASSLAYTQYF | TGTGCCAGCAGCTTAGCCTATACGCAGTATTTT | NA | TRBJ2-3 | TRBV7-2 | NA
CASSWTGDRDGYTF | TGCGCCAGCAGCTGGACAGGGGATCGGGATGGCTACACCTTC | NA | TRBJ1-2 | TRBV5-1 | TRBD1
CASSPRDLTDTQYF | TGTGCCAGCAGCCCGAGAGACCTCACAGATACGCAGTATTTT | NA | TRBJ2-3 | TRBV7-8 | NA
CASSWNRGNEKLFF | TGCGCCAGCAGTTGGAACAGGGGGAACGAAAAACTGTTTTTT | NA | TRBJ1-4 | TRBV5-1 | TRBD1
CASSAGTSQETQYF | TGTGCCAGCAGTGCAGGGACTAGCCAAGAGACCCAGTACTTC | NA | TRBJ2-5 | TRBV2 | TRBD2